These 9 T cell receptor beta chains were sequenced from one sample in a study of blood T cell repertoires in COVID-19. Sequenced by immunoSEQ multiplex PCR; TCRdb stores in-frame clones only, minus some. The sample has 300,000 to 400,000 clones; around 87% are singletons. Sequenced sample: peripheral blood. Every receptor here comes from a human donor in a cohort sampled during active COVID-19.

This clone showed up just once. The chain employs TRBV6-6 and TRBJ1-1; D may be TRBD1 (5 bases). Trimming took off 7 bases at V and 0 bases at J, with 9 bases between the two ends. In germline, CDR1 is MNHNY, CDR2 SVGAGI (reference sequence). The CDR3 contains 13 residues. The DNA of the CDR3 is TGTGCCAGCATCAGGGAGGTGAACACTGAAGCTTTCTTT. It codes for CASIREVNTEAFF.

V usage is TRBV19 and J usage is TRBJ2-1; 9 bases align to TRBD2. Germline CDR1 LNHDA, CDR2 SQIVND (reference sequence). The ends lost 5 bases at V and 9 bases at J; junction bases unmatched: 8. The CDR3 extends over 14 amino acids. CDR3 DNA: TGTGCCAGTAGTGCCACCGGGCGGGAGGGTGAGCAGTTCTTC. The encoded protein is CASSATGREGEQFF.

The gene calls are TRBV19 and TRBJ2-5; TRBD1 agrees at 8 bases. Trimming took 6 bases from V and 0 from J; bases not matched to a gene: 3. Germline CDR1 reads LNHDA; CDR2 reads SQIVND (reference sequence). CDR3 length equals 14 residues. The CDR3 DNA sequence: TGTGCCAGTAGGACAGGGGACGACCAAGAGACCCAGTACTTC. Protein: CASRTGDDQETQYF.

In regard to this clone: Other DNA sequences of this sample code for an identical CDR3. The chain couples TRBV30 to TRBJ2-7; 7 nucleotides match TRBD1. Germline assignment: CDR1 GTSNPN and CDR2 SVGIG (reference sequence). The CDR3 is 12 residues long. After removal of 0 bases from V and 4 bases from J, the junction contained 0 bases not matched to a gene. CDR3 region: CAWSVDRYEQYF. CDR3 coding DNA: TGTGCCTGGAGTGTGGACAGGTACGAGCAGTACTTC.

The J gene is TRBJ1-2, the V gene TRBV2; D is unclear. The length of the CDR3 is 12 residues. Germline CDR1 reads SNHLY; CDR2 reads FYNNEI. The CDR3 coding sequence is TGTGTCTCCCACATCCGGGACTATGGCTACACCTTC. Its protein is CVSHIRDYGYTF.

This chain connects TRBV23-1 to TRBJ1-4, with 9 bases aligning to TRBD1. TRBV23-1 is an open reading frame, and its role is uncertain. The junction had 4 bases not matched to a gene; V was cut back by 9 bases and J by 8 bases. The CDR3 has 12 amino acids. In DNA, the CDR3 is TGCGCCAGAGGGACAGGGTTGGAAAAACTGTTTTTT. The encoded protein is CARGTGLEKLFF.

The count of this clone is one. The chain is built from TRBV5-8 and TRBJ2-3, with 9 bases identical to TRBD1. CDR3 length: 17 residues. V lost 4 bases, J lost 0 bases, and 9 bases stayed unmatched. CDR1 and CDR2 from the germline V gene are SGHTS and YDEGEE. CDR3 coding DNA: TGTGCCAGCAGCGAACGGGACAGGGTACGAAGCACAGATACGCAGTATTTT. It codes for CASSERDRVRSTDTQYF. The full variable domain, rest sourced from reference TRBV5-8 and TRBJ2-3, is EAGVTQSPTHLIKTRGQQATLRCSPISGHTSVYWYQQALGLGLQFLLWYDEGEERNRGNFPPRFSGRQFPNYSSELNVNALELEDSALYLCASSERDRVRSTDTQYFGPGTRLTVL.

This clone was counted a few times. The chain combines TRBV6-2 or TRBV6-3 with TRBJ2-3, with D maybe TRBD2 (5 bases). Germline assignment: CDR1 MNHEY and CDR2 SVGEGT. The length of the CDR3 is 14 residues. The germline V and J ends were trimmed by 2 bases and 3 bases, with 9 bases remaining between them. The CDR3 DNA reads as TGTGCCAGCAGTTACGGTTTAGCGACAGATACGCAGTATTTT. The encoded protein is CASSYGLATDTQYF.

V is TRBV28 and J is TRBJ1-5; D is undetermined. The germline V gene encodes CDR1 MDHEN and CDR2 SYDVKM. V lost 7 bases to trimming and J lost 5 bases, with 15 bases between them. CDR3 size: 14 residues. The CDR3 reads CASTTPNPYQPQHF. CDR3 sequence (DNA): TGTGCCAGCACCACTCCGAACCCTTATCAGCCCCAGCATTTT.